The 18 T cell receptor beta chains below were found in one sample sequenced in a study of blood T cell repertoires in COVID-19. TCRdb keeps only in-frame clones here, not all; method: immunoSEQ multiplex PCR. The sample includes 150,000 or so clones, 80% to 85% of them seen just once. Specimen: PBMCs or T cells enriched from blood (not recorded which). These receptors all stem from a woman between 45 and 65 years old who had recovered from COVID-19.

V is TRBV20-1 and J is TRBJ2-7; D might be TRBD1 (6 bases). Germline CDR1 reads DFQATT; CDR2 reads SNEGSKA (reference sequence). The CDR3 is made up of 11 amino acids. V lost 7 bases and J lost 6, with 13 bases in between. CDR3 sequence: CSEFQGSEQYF. CDR3 bases: TGCAGTGAGTTTCAGGGGTCCGAGCAGTACTTC.

This sequence joins TRBV14 and TRBJ2-1; D is unclear. This CDR3 has 12 residues. Germline V gene lookup returns CDR1 SGHDN and CDR2 FVKESK. Deletions cut 6 bases from V and 1 base from J, with 4 bases between. The CDR3 coding sequence is TGTGCCAGCAGTCCATCCTACAATGAGCAGTTCTTC. Encoded protein: CASSPSYNEQFF.

The chain recombines TRBV7-2 with TRBJ1-5; TRBD1 aligns across 9 bases. This CDR3 region has 15 residues. V was clipped by 5 bases and J by 5 bases; unmatched bases: 7. The germline V gene has CDR1 SGHTA and CDR2 FQGNSA. CDR3 DNA: TGTGCCAGCAGCGCCGGGACAGGGAGTTATCAGCCCCAGCATTTT. Its protein is CASSAGTGSYQPQHF.

A word on this clone: Other DNA sequences in this specimen translate into the identical CDR3. The gene calls are TRBV9 and TRBJ2-7; TRBD1 agrees at 8 bases. V was pared by 2 bases and J by 2 bases, with 3 bases of the junction left unmatched. This CDR3 contains 14 residues. Germline CDR1 reads SGDLS; CDR2 reads YYNGEE. Written as DNA, the CDR3 is TGTGCCAGCAGCGTCGGACAGGGTCCCTACGAGCAGTACTTC. As protein: CASSVGQGPYEQYF.

The chain couples TRBV3-1 (or the pseudogene TRBV3-2) to TRBJ1-5; D is unresolved. Trimming cost V 1 base and J 6 bases, with 7 bases left between them. The CDR3 spans 13 residues. CDR1 is LGHDT, CDR2 YNNKEL, per germline (reference sequence). In DNA, the CDR3 is TGTGCCAGCAGCCAAGTATCCGGTCAGCCCCAGCATTTT. It translates to CASSQVSGQPQHF.

The chain combines TRBV6-5 with TRBJ2-7; 8 bases fit TRBD1. The CDR3 runs to 15 residues. Trimming took 5 bases from V and 4 from J; bases not matched to a gene: 10. Germline V gene lookup returns CDR1 MNHEY and CDR2 SVGAGI. The CDR3 DNA is TGTGCCAGCAGTCCGCGGGACAGGAAGAGATACGAGCAGTACTTC. Translation: CASSPRDRKRYEQYF.

This chain joins TRBV11-2 and TRBJ1-4, with D perhaps matching TRBD1 (6 bases). Germline V gives CDR1 SGHAT, CDR2 FQNNGV. V was shortened by 2 bases and J by 4 bases, with 11 bases between the two germline ends. The CDR3 contains 15 residues. The CDR3 loop is CASSLTGTSNEKLFF. The CDR3 nucleotides read TGTGCCAGCAGCTTAACCGGGACAAGTAATGAAAAACTGTTTTTT.

This clone was seen a single time. The chain carries TRBV12-3 or TRBV12-4 and TRBJ2-3; D possibly corresponds to TRBD2 (6 bases). Trimming cost V 2 bases and J 6 bases, with 6 bases left between them. The CDR3 spans 12 residues. This chain's CDR3 is CASSLLADTQYF. The DNA of the CDR3 is TGTGCCAGCAGTTTACTAGCGGATACGCAGTATTTT.

This chain connects TRBV5-1 to TRBJ1-2, with 9 bases that match TRBD1. This CDR3 comprises 15 residues. After removal of 7 bases from V and 8 bases from J, the junction contained 15 bases not matched to a gene. Germline V gene sequence: CDR1 SGHRS, CDR2 YFSETQ. CDR3 amino acids: CASGRGQGIGDGYTF. CDR3 nucleotide sequence: TGCGCCAGCGGAAGAGGACAGGGGATAGGGGACGGCTACACCTTC. Full variable domain (remainder filled in from reference TRBV5-1 and TRBJ1-2): KAGVTQTPRYLIKTRGQQVTLSCSPISGHRSVSWYQQTPGQGLQFLFEYFSETQRNKGNFPGRFSGRQFSNSRSEMNVSTLELGDSALYLCASGRGQGIGDGYTFGSGTRLTVV.

The J gene is TRBJ2-7, the V gene TRBV18, with D maybe TRBD2 (5 bases). CDR1 is KGHSH and CDR2 is LQKENI in the germline V gene. V was pared by 4 bases and J by 3 bases, with 10 bases between. This CDR3 is built from 13 residues. CDR3 residues: CASSLAGNYEQYF. In DNA, the CDR3 is TGTGCCAGCTCACTTGCGGGTAACTACGAGCAGTACTTC.

This clone was counted once. The gene calls are TRBV27 and TRBJ2-2, with 12 bases fitting TRBD2. Germline V gene data show CDR1 as MNHEY and CDR2 as SMNVEV (reference sequence). Trimming removed 5 bases from V and 5 bases from J; junction bases left unmatched: 9. The CDR3 sequence is 17 residues long. CDR3 in amino acids: CASSPRLAGVQTGELFF. The CDR3 coding sequence is TGTGCCAGCAGTCCACGACTAGCGGGAGTACAAACCGGGGAGCTGTTTTTT.

This rearrangement joins TRBV28 to TRBJ2-1, with D possibly TRBD2 on 7 matching bases. The CDR3 totals 13 residues. Germline values: CDR1 MDHEN, CDR2 SYDVKM. Trimming pared 10 bases from V and 5 bases from J, leaving 15 bases between. Here the CDR3 reads CATGGTPHNEQFF. For the CDR3, the DNA is TGTGCCACCGGGGGGACACCGCACAATGAGCAGTTCTTC.

This rearrangement joins TRBV2 to TRBJ1-2; D remains ambiguous. V lost 4 bases, J lost 5 bases, and 8 bases lay in between. CDR1 is SNHLY and CDR2 is FYNNEI in the germline V gene. The length of the CDR3 is 12 residues. The CDR3 DNA follows: TGTGCCAGCAGTGGCGGCCCATATGGCTACACCTTC. It yields the protein CASSGGPYGYTF.

The gene calls are TRBV10-3 and TRBJ1-1; 10 nucleotides match TRBD1. Germline V lookup: CDR1 ENHRY, CDR2 SYGVKD. J lost 10 bases, V lost 4 bases, and 9 bases had no gene match. The CDR3 totals 14 residues. CDR3 sequence (DNA): TGTGCCATCAGTGGTTCAAGGGACAGGGGTGGAGCTTTCTTT. Amino acids: CAISGSRDRGGAFF.

This sequence joins TRBV7-9 and TRBJ1-5; D unclear. From germline, CDR1 is SEHNR and CDR2 FQNEAQ (reference sequence). Deletions cut 2 bases from V and 4 bases from J, with 3 bases between. CDR3 size: 12 residues. CDR3 bases: TGTGCCAGCAGCTTAACTAATCAGCCCCAGCATTTT. Protein: CASSLTNQPQHF.

The V gene is TRBV7-2, the J gene TRBJ2-2, with TRBD1 identical over 8 bases. Per germline, CDR1 SGHTA and CDR2 FQGNSA. The CDR3 spans 16 residues. With 5 bases clipped from V and 3 bases from J, the junction kept 8 bases outside the gene matches. The CDR3 sequence is CASSLSLTGDTGELFF. CDR3 nucleotide sequence: TGTGCCAGCAGCCTGTCCCTGACAGGGGACACCGGGGAGCTGTTTTTT. Based on the CDR3 plus reference TRBV7-2 and TRBJ2-2, the full variable domain is GAGVSQSPSNKVTEKGKDVELRCDPISGHTALYWYRQSLGQGLEFLIYFQGNSAPDKSGLPSDRFSAERTGGSVSTLTIQRTQQEDSAVYLCASSLSLTGDTGELFFGEGSRLTVL.

The chain combines TRBV5-1 with TRBJ2-7, with D perhaps matching TRBD2 (5 bases). The CDR3 consists of 14 residues. Germline V lookup: CDR1 SGHRS, CDR2 YFSETQ. V gave up 3 bases and J gave up 6 bases, with 16 bases separating them. The DNA for the CDR3 is TGCGCCAGCAGCTCTGTGGCGAGAGCGGCCGAGCAGTACTTC. Protein sequence: CASSSVARAAEQYF.

This chain links TRBV5-6 with TRBJ2-5; D is undetermined. Germline CDR1 is SGHDT and CDR2 is YYEEEE. CDR3 length: 13 amino acids. Trimming took off 0 bases at V and 0 bases at J, with 3 bases between the two ends. Written as DNA, the CDR3 is TGTGCCAGCAGCTTGGCCAACCAAGAGACCCAGTACTTC. This gives the protein CASSLANQETQYF.